These T cell receptor beta chains were read from a single sample in a study of spatial heterogeneity in lung cancer. MiXCR, run by TCRdb on the 5' RACE reads, gives a single entry per CDR3 protein. The sample lists about 100,000 distinct CDR3 sequences, 4.4% occurring once. Sequenced here: lung tumor tissue, sampled at surgery. The receptors were sampled from a male donor with early-stage non-small cell lung cancer. CDR3s leave out the opening cysteine and the closing phenylalanine or tryptophan. Rows may omit the clone size; those that give it use once, few, many or a size class.

V: TRBV12-3/TRBV12-4; size: -; CDR3: ASSSKLNQPQH
V: TRBV5-1; size: many; CDR3: ASSLDLYYEQY
V: TRBV2; size: many; CDR3: ASRGRGGNTIY
V: TRBV25-1; size: many; CDR3: ASSGGAGELF
V: TRBV6-2/TRBV6-3; size: many; CDR3: ASSYGAGETQY
V: TRBV14; size: many; CDR3: ASSPPGGRAEKLF
V: TRBV20-1; size: many; CDR3: SAAFQGENTEAF
V: TRBV27; size: -; CDR3: ASSRGLAGGGSYNEQF
V: TRBV7-8; size: many; CDR3: ASSLGGFDRLGSSGRQRYNEQF
V: TRBV12-3/TRBV12-4; size: many; CDR3: ASKPKYQETQY
V: TRBV20-1; size: few; CDR3: SALGSHNSPLH
V: TRBV6-1; size: -; CDR3: ASSELRIGRGADTQY
V: TRBV5-1; size: few; CDR3: ASRAGLAGELF
V: TRBV6-1; size: many; CDR3: ASESGGYEQY
V: TRBV5-1; size: many; CDR3: ASSQHGMENEQF
V: TRBV7-2; size: many; CDR3: ASSGRLAGLPDTQY
V: TRBV28; size: many; CDR3: ASSLPALREQY
V: TRBV2; size: many; CDR3: ASSEVGDNEQF
V: TRBV4-1; size: few; CDR3: ASSQDLPAGFVNEQF
V: TRBV20-1; size: many; CDR3: SANDRGGTPHSPLH
V: TRBV9; size: many; CDR3: ASSVGTSGNRGIQY
V: TRBV7-9; size: many; CDR3: ASSLEGSTQETQY
V: TRBV4-1; size: many; CDR3: ASSPGLAGLNEQF
V: TRBV11-2; size: many; CDR3: ASSSRPGLAGGGELF
V: TRBV27; size: -; CDR3: ASSLLTNEKLF
V: TRBV5-1; size: few; CDR3: ASSPPGTIKQETQY
V: TRBV14; size: many; CDR3: ASSPLAGGPSYEQY
V: TRBV9; size: -; CDR3: ASSPWRKRDFIGGPDTQY
V: TRBV12-3/TRBV12-4; size: many; CDR3: ASSLYRNTEAF
V: TRBV11-2; size: many; CDR3: ASSPGGTSTDTQY
V: TRBV7-5; size: many; CDR3: ISVPEAYWRLAGDNEQF
V: TRBV27; size: few; CDR3: ASRDANSPLH
V: TRBV2; size: many; CDR3: ASRTPQGRGTEAF
V: TRBV6-5; size: many; CDR3: ASSYQPLATGGITDTQY
V: TRBV24-1; size: many; CDR3: ATRASGYNEQF
V: TRBV20-1; size: -; CDR3: SAQQRAGSNYEQY